Below, 21 T cell receptor beta chains from the same sample are listed, as sequenced in a study of blood T cells in healthy people across ages. Primers used in a second PCR of roughly 6 to 12 cycles were a sample-barcoded 5' primer and a J-beta primer mix. Using its own MiXCR run on the 5' RACE reads, TCRdb lists one record per CDR3 protein. The repertoire holds about 1,000,000 distinct CDR3 sequences, less than 50% seen once, with about 19% in the top ten. Sequences were obtained from blood. The receptors derive from a woman aged 55-69 years in good health.

This clonotype was seen a few times. The chain carries TRBV15 and TRBJ2-1; D not resolved. The CDR3 loop spans 15 amino acids. Germline loops: CDR1 LNHNV, CDR2 YYDKDF (reference sequence). Trimming shortened V by 1 base and J by 2 bases, and 9 bases separated the two germline ends. CDR3 residues: CATSRARGAYNEQFF. CDR3 bases: TGTGCCACCAGCAGAGCTCGCGGAGCCTACAATGAGCAGTTCTTC.

The chain combines TRBV27 with TRBJ2-3, with D possibly TRBD1 on 5 matching bases. Trimming took 2 bases from V and 2 from J, leaving 8 bases between them. Germline lookup yields CDR1 MNHEY and CDR2 SMNVEV (reference sequence). CDR3 size: 14 residues. In DNA form, the CDR3 reads TGTGCCAGCAGTTTAGGGGCATACACAGATACGCAGTATTTT. Translated: CASSLGAYTDTQYF.

The chain joins TRBV6-6 to TRBJ1-2; D is perhaps TRBD1 (6 bases). Between the trimmed V and J ends, which lost 2 bases and 1 base, there was a span of 11 bases. This CDR3 is built from 15 residues. The germline CDR1 and CDR2 sequences are MNHNY and SVGAGI (reference sequence). This CDR3 is CASSYVRDNNYGYTF. The CDR3 bases are TGTGCCAGCAGTTACGTTAGGGACAATAACTATGGCTACACCTTC.

V and J are TRBV25-1 and TRBJ2-7; TRBD1 aligns across 7 bases. Germline V gives CDR1 MGHDK, CDR2 SYGVNS. With 3 bases clipped from V and 1 base from J, the junction kept 3 bases outside the gene matches. The CDR3 covers 14 residues. CDR3 residues: CASSDMGQSYEQYF. The CDR3 bases are TGTGCCAGCAGTGATATGGGACAGTCCTACGAGCAGTACTTC.

The chain links TRBV20-1 to TRBJ2-3, with D perhaps matching TRBD1 or TRBD2 (5 bases each). The CDR3 runs to 15 residues. CDR1 DFQATT and CDR2 SNEGSKA come from the germline V gene (reference sequence). The V end lost 5 bases, the J end lost 2 bases, and 17 bases lay between the germline ends. The CDR3 spells CSAPSWDGPTDTQYF. CDR3 nucleotides: TGCAGTGCTCCATCATGGGACGGGCCCACAGATACGCAGTATTTT.

A note on this clonotype: The junction departs from the called germline gene at one end, perhaps through a read error. The rearrangement uses TRBV29-1 and TRBJ1-2; D not resolved. Germline V gene lookup returns CDR1 SQVTM and CDR2 ANQGSEA. The CDR3 loop spans 11 amino acids. The CDR3 sequence: CGVQHNYGYTF. CDR3 DNA sequence: TGCGGCGTTCAACATAACTATGGCTACACCTTC.

This clonotype was seen a handful of times. Germline and junction disagree at one end, which may indicate a read error. V gene TRBV10-3 combines with J gene TRBJ2-7, with a weak D call TRBD2 (6 bases). The CDR3 loop spans 13 amino acids. Germline CDR1 ENHRY, CDR2 SYGVKD. The CDR3: CAISDGTDYEQNF. In DNA form, the CDR3 reads TGTGCCATCAGTGACGGGACTGACTACGAGCAGAACTTC.

In this sample, this clonotype turned up a few times. The V gene is TRBV18, the J gene TRBJ2-3, with D hard to call. Germline CDR1 KGHSH, CDR2 LQKENI. V shed 2 bases and J shed 4 bases, with 4 bases lying between them. The CDR3 consists of 12 residues. CDR3 DNA: TGTGCCAGCTCACCAATCTCAGATACGCAGTATTTT. It translates to CASSPISDTQYF.

This clonotype turned up a few times. The chain uses TRBV21-1 and TRBJ2-5; the D segment call TRBD1 is taken from the table without a DNA check. TRBV21-1 is a known pseudogene. The CDR3 has 14 residues. The CDR3 reads CASSNRGQEETQYF. The CDR3 DNA sequence: TGTGCCAGCAGCAACAGGGGGCAGGAGGAGACCCAGTACTTC.

Worth noting for this clonotype: The junction departs from germline at one end; a sequencing error may be responsible. The genes are TRBV2 and TRBJ2-3, with D tentatively TRBD2 (5 bases). Germline-derived CDR1 and CDR2 are SNHLY and FYNNEI. The CDR3 is 15 residues long. The CDR3 DNA reads TGTGCCAGCAAACTACTAGACCCCCTCACACATACGCAGTATTTT. It codes for CASKLLDPLTHTQYF.

The chain carries TRBV10-3 and TRBJ2-7; 10 bases fit TRBD2. V lost 3 bases and J lost 6; bases outside the gene matches: 11. Germline V gene lookup returns CDR1 ENHRY and CDR2 SYGVKD. The CDR3 is 16 amino acids. CDR3 DNA: TGTGCCATCAGTGAACCCGGGGCTAGCGGGGGAGCCGAGCAGTACTTC. Residues: CAISEPGASGGAEQYF.

CDR3 in DNA: TGTGCCAGCAGCCAAGATTTGGTGAGCACAGATACGCAGTATTTT. This encodes CASSQDLVSTDTQYF. J is TRBJ2-3 and V is TRBV3-1; unclear D gene. Trimming took 0 bases from V and 0 from J, leaving 7 bases between them. CDR3 length: 15 residues. Per germline, CDR1 LGHDT and CDR2 YNNKEL (reference sequence).

V and J are TRBV20-1 and TRBJ2-1; 8 nucleotides match TRBD2. CDR1 and CDR2 from the germline V gene are DFQATT and SNEGSKA (reference sequence). V dropped 6 bases and J dropped 1; count of bases not matched to a gene: 20. This CDR3 has 19 amino acids. The CDR3 protein is CSARSGGGFSGKSYNEQFF. The DNA of the CDR3 is TGCAGTGCGAGGAGTGGTGGGGGGTTTAGCGGGAAGTCCTACAATGAGCAGTTCTTC.

This clonotype was found a few times. The genes are TRBV5-1 and TRBJ2-1, with TRBD2 identical over 10 bases. The CDR3 runs 16 residues. Per the germline V gene, CDR1 is SGHRS and CDR2 is YFSETQ. The ends lost 4 bases at V and 3 bases at J; junction bases unmatched: 7. The DNA for the CDR3 is TGCGCCAGCAGCCCCGGACTAGCGGCCTTCTACAATGAGCAGTTCTTC. Protein: CASSPGLAAFYNEQFF. Full variable domain (outside the CDR3, taken from reference TRBV5-1 and TRBJ2-1): KAGVTQTPRYLIKTRGQQVTLSCSPISGHRSVSWYQQTPGQGLQFLFEYFSETQRNKGNFPGRFSGRQFSNSRSEMNVSTLELGDSALYLCASSPGLAAFYNEQFFGPGTRLTVL.

The chain is built from TRBV10-3 and TRBJ2-1; the D gene is possibly TRBD1 (5 bases). The CDR3 spans 16 residues. The ends were cut back, 4 bases at V and 6 bases at J, with 19 bases in the middle. Looked up from germline, CDR1 is ENHRY and CDR2 is SYGVKD. The CDR3, as DNA: TGTGCCATCAGTGCCCTTGGGGCGGCTATATTCAATGAGCAGTTCTTC. This sequence encodes CAISALGAAIFNEQFF.

The chain is built from TRBV15 and TRBJ2-3, with 7 nucleotides matching TRBD2. CDR1 is LNHNV, CDR2 YYDKDF, per germline (reference sequence). With V trimmed by 0 bases and J by 4 bases, 10 bases remained unmatched. This CDR3 has 17 amino acids. CDR3 region: CATSRDPGGRGADTQYF. The CDR3, as DNA: TGTGCCACCAGCAGAGATCCAGGCGGGAGAGGGGCAGATACGCAGTATTTT.

This clonotype appeared a few times. The chain employs TRBV5-1 and TRBJ2-5; the D call may be TRBD1 or TRBD2 (5 bases each). The end of the DNA aligns better with TRBJ2-7, so the J call may be wrong. This CDR3 has 14 residues. Germline CDR1 is SGHRS and CDR2 is YFSETQ. The CDR3 sequence is CASSLGAKDSEQYF. The CDR3 coding sequence is TGCGCCAGCAGCCTCGGGGCGAAAGACTCCGAGCAGTACTTC.

This clonotype was seen more than once but under ten times. The chain links TRBV7-9 to TRBJ2-1; 7 nucleotides line up with TRBD2. J lost 4 bases, V lost 1 base, and 7 bases had no gene match. Germline V gene data show CDR1 as SEHNR and CDR2 as FQNEAQ (reference sequence). This CDR3 comprises 16 residues. Written as DNA, the CDR3 is TGTGCCAGCAGCTTAGGCCCGGCTAGCGGATACAATGAGCAGTTCTTC. Its protein is CASSLGPASGYNEQFF.

The chain combines TRBV6-6 with TRBJ2-3; TRBD2 is a possible D gene (6 bases). The CDR3 contains 13 residues. Trimming removed 7 bases from V and 6 bases from J, with 14 bases in between. Germline lookup yields CDR1 MNHNY and CDR2 SVGAGI (reference sequence). CDR3 coding DNA: TGTGCCAGCACCAACGGGGGTCTGGATACGCAGTATTTT. Residues: CASTNGGLDTQYF.

The chain employs TRBV20-1 and TRBJ2-4, with D hard to call. The ends were cut back, 8 bases at V and 1 base at J, with 12 bases in the middle. Looked up from germline, CDR1 is DFQATT and CDR2 is SNEGSKA (reference sequence). This CDR3 has 13 amino acids. The CDR3 protein is CSSLEEAKNIQYF. The CDR3 nucleotides read TGCAGTAGTTTGGAAGAGGCCAAAAACATTCAGTACTTC.

This clonotype showed up just a few times. The chain is built from TRBV11-2 and TRBJ1-1; no firm D call. The CDR3 loop spans 14 amino acids. Germline CDR1 reads SGHAT; CDR2 reads FQNNGV. Trimming shortened V by 5 bases and J by 0 bases, and 10 bases separated the two germline ends. The CDR3 bases are TGTGCCAGCAGCATCACAGCGATGAACACTGAAGCTTTCTTT. This translates into CASSITAMNTEAFF.